Below are 5 T cell receptor beta chains sequenced from a single sample in a study of blood T cells in healthy people across ages. Sample-barcoded 5' priming and a J-beta primer mix drove a second PCR of about 7 to 11 cycles. TCRdb reanalysed the 5' RACE reads using MiXCR and keeps one entry per CDR3 protein. There are about 670,000 distinct CDR3 sequences in the sample; 45% to 60% occur only once, and less than 15% lies in the top ten. Sequences were obtained from blood. These receptors came from an elderly woman in good health.

This clonotype was counted ten times or more. This sequence joins TRBV3-1 and TRBJ2-7, with D hard to call. The CDR3 loop spans 12 amino acids. Germline CDR1 LGHDT, CDR2 YNNKEL (reference sequence). With 2 bases removed from V and 2 bases from J, the gap between germline ends came to 4 bases. The CDR3 DNA follows: TGTGCCAGCAGCCAAATTCCCTACGAGCAGTACTTC. Its protein product is CASSQIPYEQYF.

This chain joins TRBV3-1 and TRBJ1-4; tentative D call: TRBD1 (5 bases). The germline V gene has CDR1 LGHDT and CDR2 YNNKEL (reference sequence). With 5 bases removed from V and 3 bases from J, the gap between germline ends came to 13 bases. The CDR3 has 15 amino acids. The CDR3 DNA is TGTGCCAGCAGCAACTGGGGGGACTCTAATGAAAAACTGTTTTTT. As protein: CASSNWGDSNEKLFF. The whole variable domain, filled in from reference TRBV3-1 and TRBJ1-4, reads DTAVSQTPKYLVTQMGNDKSIKCEQNLGHDTMYWYKQDSKKFLKIMFSYNNKELIINETVPNRFSPKSPDKAHLNLHINSLELGDSAVYFCASSNWGDSNEKLFFGSGTQLSVL.

The V call is TRBV24-1, the J call TRBJ2-5; D possibly corresponds to TRBD2 (5 bases). Germline lookup yields CDR1 KGHDR and CDR2 SFDVKD. This CDR3 spans 15 amino acids. Trimming took off 2 bases at V and 4 bases at J, with 13 bases between the two ends. The CDR3 sequence is CATSDSKGAGETQYF. The DNA for the CDR3 is TGTGCCACCAGTGATTCGAAGGGCGCGGGAGAGACCCAGTACTTC.

With respect to this clonotype: A junction boundary mismatches the germline segment, possibly from a read error. The chain employs TRBV7-7 and TRBJ2-2, with TRBD1 matching 8 bases. CDR3 size: 16 residues. Germline V gives CDR1 SSHAT, CDR2 FNYEAQ (reference sequence). DNA for the CDR3: TGTGCTAGCAGCCTCCTGACAGGGGCGGACACCGGGGAGCTGTTTTTT. This gives the protein CASSLLTGADTGELFF.

V usage is TRBV5-6 and J usage is TRBJ2-5; TRBD2 aligns across 8 bases. Germline-derived CDR1 and CDR2 are SGHDT and YYEEEE. The CDR3 is 15 residues long. The V and J ends lost 6 bases and 5 bases, in that order; junction bases with no gene match: 12. The CDR3 here is CASKRGTSRVETQYF. The DNA for the CDR3 is TGTGCCAGCAAGAGAGGGACTAGTCGAGTGGAGACCCAGTACTTC.